This T cell receptor (beta chain) was obtained from a study of T cell responses to AZD1222 COVID-19 vaccine. Germline V gene sequence: CDR1 SGHTA, CDR2 FQGNSA. The junction had 3 bases not matched to a gene; V was cut back by 5 bases and J by 1 base. The CDR3 sequence is 15 residues long. There are a few counts of this clone. TCRdb's table, derived via immunoSEQ multiplex PCR, lists solely in-frame clones and lacks some. The sample has under 150,000 clones; around 85% are singletons. Material: peripheral blood, obtained on day 0 of AZD1222 vaccination. The source is an adult in good health. V usage is TRBV7-2 and J usage is TRBJ1-5; 9 bases line up with TRBD1. The CDR3 sequence is CASSPGTGSNQPQHF. CDR3 nucleotide sequence: TGTGCCAGCAGCCCTGGGACAGGGAGCAATCAGCCCCAGCATTTT. The complete variable domain, with remaining parts taken from reference TRBV7-2 and TRBJ1-5, reads GAGVSQSPSNKVTEKGKDVELRCDPISGHTALYWYRQSLGQGLEFLIYFQGNSAPDKSGLPSDRFSAERTGGSVSTLTIQRTQQEDSAVYLCASSPGTGSNQPQHFGDGTRLSIL.